This T cell receptor beta chain was found in a study of response to subunit inactivated influenza vaccine. Notes on the study in general: T cells newly recruited by each seasonal influenza vaccination are few, the authors suggested.

Using its own MiXCR run on the RT-PCR reads, TCRdb lists one record per CDR3 protein. The table lists approximately 680,000 distinct CDR3 sequences, about 15% of them singletons. V was shortened by 9 bases and J by 2 bases, with 15 bases between the two germline ends. This CDR3 is 14 amino acids long. The germline V gene encodes CDR1 ENHRY and CDR2 SYGVKD. This clonotype came up a few times. Antigen specificity is unknown. The clonotype originates from a man aged 50-59 years who received an inactivated influenza vaccine. The rearrangement uses TRBV10-3 and TRBJ2-3; the D gene is possibly TRBD1 (6 bases). Sample: PBMCs from blood, taken roughly 12 days after vaccination. The CDR3 DNA follows: TGTGCCATAGGCTGGGGGCGAAACACAGATACGCAGTATTTT. Its protein product is CAIGWGRNTDTQYF.